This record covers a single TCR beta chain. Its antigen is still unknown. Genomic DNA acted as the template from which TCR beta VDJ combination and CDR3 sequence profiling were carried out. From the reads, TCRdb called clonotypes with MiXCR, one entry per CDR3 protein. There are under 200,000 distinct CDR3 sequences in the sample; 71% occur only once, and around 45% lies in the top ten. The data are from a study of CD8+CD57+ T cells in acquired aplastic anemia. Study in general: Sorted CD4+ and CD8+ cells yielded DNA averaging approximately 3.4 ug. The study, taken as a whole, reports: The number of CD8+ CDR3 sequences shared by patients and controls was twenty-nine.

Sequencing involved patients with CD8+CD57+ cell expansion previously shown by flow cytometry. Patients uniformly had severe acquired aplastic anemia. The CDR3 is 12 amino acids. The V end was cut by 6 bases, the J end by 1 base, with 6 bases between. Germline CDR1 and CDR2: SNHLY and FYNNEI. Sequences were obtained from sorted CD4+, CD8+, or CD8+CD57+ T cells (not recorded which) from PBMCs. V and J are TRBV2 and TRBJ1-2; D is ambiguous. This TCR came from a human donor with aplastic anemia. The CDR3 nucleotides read TGTGCCAGCAGCTTCGTTAACTATGGCTACACCTTC. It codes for CASSFVNYGYTF. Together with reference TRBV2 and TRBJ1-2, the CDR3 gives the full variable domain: EPEVTQTPSHQVTQMGQEVILRCVPISNHLYFYWYRQILGQKVEFLVSFYNNEISEKSEIFDDQFSVERPDGSNFTLKIRSTKLEDSAMYFCASSFVNYGYTFGSGTRLTVV.